Listed below are T cell receptor beta chains from one sample, sequenced in a study of sequential checkpoint blockade in melanoma. Assay: immunoSEQ multiplex PCR; the TCRdb copy retains only in-frame clones and omits some. The sample shows under 14,000 clones, roughly 52% of them seen only once. Here the sequenced sample was CD8+ T cells sorted from blood (inferred from file names), taken from a patient given nivolumab and ipilimumab in sequence. The origin of the receptors is a human donor with melanoma. The CDR3 runs from the conserved cysteine through the conserved F or W. D genes are given only for firm matches. A row's size may be missing; if present it is once, few, many or a size class.

D: TRBD1
V: TRBV9
size: .
J: TRBJ1-2
CDR3: CASSVGTGESYGYTF
DNA: TGTGCCAGCAGTGTTGGGACAGGGGAATCCTATGGCTACACCTTC

D: TRBD2
V: TRBV15
size: .
J: TRBJ2-1
CDR3: CATSGLAVSTEQFF
DNA: TGTGCCACCAGTGGACTAGCGGTCTCCACTGAGCAGTTCTTC

D: TRBD1
V: TRBV7-9
size: .
J: TRBJ2-3
CDR3: CASSDVQGTRTDTQYF
DNA: TGTGCCAGCAGCGACGTACAGGGGACACGCACAGATACGCAGTATTTT

D: TRBD2
V: TRBV29-1
size: .
J: TRBJ2-1
CDR3: CSVDGLAGERSYNEQFF
DNA: TGCAGCGTTGACGGCCTAGCGGGGGAGAGATCCTACAATGAGCAGTTCTTC

D: .
V: TRBV7-9
size: .
J: TRBJ2-1
CDR3: CASSSPREDEQFF
DNA: TGTGCCAGCAGCTCCCCCAGGGAGGATGAGCAGTTCTTC

D: TRBD1
V: TRBV19
size: .
J: TRBJ2-5
CDR3: CASSTPRGTNQETQYF
DNA: TGTGCCAGTAGTACCCCCAGGGGGACCAACCAAGAGACCCAGTACTTC

D: TRBD2
V: TRBV13
size: few
J: TRBJ2-2
CDR3: CASSPSGLGTGELFF
DNA: TGTGCCAGCAGCCCATCGGGACTAGGAACCGGGGAGCTGTTTTTT

D: .
V: TRBV7-9
size: few
J: TRBJ2-6
CDR3: CASSFVQTSYSGANVLTF
DNA: TGTGCCAGCAGCTTTGTACAGACATCTTACTCTGGGGCCAACGTCCTGACTTTC

D: TRBD2
V: TRBV30
size: .
J: TRBJ2-7
CDR3: CAWSVDLAGEEYF
DNA: TGTGCCTGGAGTGTAGATCTAGCGGGAGAGGAGTACTTC

D: .
V: TRBV30
size: .
J: TRBJ2-1
CDR3: CAWSVNNEQFF
DNA: TGTGCCTGGAGTGTTAACAATGAGCAGTTCTTC

D: TRBD1
V: TRBV5-6
size: .
J: TRBJ2-2
CDR3: CASSLPGQSDTGELFF
DNA: TGTGCCAGCAGCTTACCGGGACAGTCGGACACCGGGGAGCTGTTTTTT

D: .
V: TRBV28
size: .
J: TRBJ2-3
CDR3: CASSPGLIQYPLQQYF
DNA: TGTGCCAGCTCACCAGGTCTGATACAATACCCTCTACAGCAGTATTTT

D: TRBD2
V: TRBV28
size: once
J: TRBJ2-7
CDR3: CASSFGVAGHEQYF
DNA: TGTGCCAGCAGTTTTGGGGTAGCGGGGCACGAGCAGTACTTC

D: TRBD2
V: TRBV6-1
size: .
J: TRBJ2-7
CDR3: CATFTSGRNEQYF
DNA: TGTGCCACCTTTACTAGCGGGAGAAACGAGCAGTACTTC

D: .
V: TRBV6-5
size: .
J: TRBJ2-5
CDR3: CASSYSGSLQETQYF
DNA: TGTGCCAGCAGTTACTCGGGGAGTCTGCAAGAGACCCAGTACTTC

D: .
V: TRBV5-5
size: .
J: TRBJ2-7
CDR3: CASSSGDTIRSGNYEQYF
DNA: TGTGCCAGCAGCTCCGGGGACACAATAAGGAGCGGGAACTACGAGCAGTACTTC

D: TRBD2
V: TRBV4-3
size: .
J: TRBJ2-1
CDR3: CASSWVAGGYNEQFF
DNA: TGCGCCAGCAGTTGGGTAGCGGGAGGGTACAATGAGCAGTTCTTC

D: TRBD1
V: TRBV28
size: .
J: TRBJ2-5
CDR3: CASSRDSPQETQYF
DNA: TGTGCCAGCAGTAGGGACAGCCCCCAAGAGACCCAGTACTTC

D: TRBD2
V: TRBV28
size: .
J: TRBJ2-1
CDR3: CASRSWTSGSIDEQFF
DNA: TGTGCCAGCAGATCCTGGACTAGCGGGAGTATCGATGAGCAGTTCTTC

D: .
V: TRBV18
size: medium-sized
J: TRBJ2-7
CDR3: CASSSSSYEQYF
DNA: TGTGCCAGCTCATCGAGCTCCTACGAGCAGTACTTC

D: TRBD2
V: TRBV28
size: .
J: TRBJ2-5
CDR3: CASSLSVVAGIQETQYF
DNA: TGTGCCAGCAGTTTATCTGTAGTAGCGGGAATTCAAGAGACCCAGTACTTC

D: .
V: TRBV7-9
size: few
J: TRBJ2-3
CDR3: CASSWGLPGDTQYF
DNA: TGTGCCAGCAGCTGGGGCCTGCCAGGGGATACGCAGTATTTT

D: .
V: TRBV7-8
size: .
J: TRBJ2-1
CDR3: CASSLIRSQRLNEQFF
DNA: TGTGCCAGCAGCTTAATTCGGTCCCAACGCTTAAATGAGCAGTTCTTC

D: .
V: TRBV7-8
size: once
J: TRBJ1-2
CDR3: CASSLVQATGYTF
DNA: TGTGCCAGCAGCTTAGTGCAGGCAACGGGCTACACCTTC

D: .
V: TRBV29-1
size: .
J: TRBJ2-6
CDR3: CSVQGGANVLTF
DNA: TGCAGCGTTCAGGGTGGGGCCAACGTCCTGACTTTC

D: .
V: TRBV21-1
size: .
J: TRBJ2-7
CDR3: CASSKYLDRAYEQYF
DNA: TGTGCCAGCAGCAAATATCTCGACAGAGCCTACGAGCAGTACTTC

D: TRBD2
V: TRBV9
size: .
J: TRBJ2-1
CDR3: CASSESGSSYNEQFF
DNA: TGTGCCAGCAGCGAAAGCGGGAGCTCCTACAATGAGCAGTTCTTC

D: .
V: TRBV30
size: .
J: TRBJ2-3
CDR3: CAWSGGTITDTQYF
DNA: TGTGCCTGGAGTGGCGGGACCATCACAGATACGCAGTATTTT

D: .
V: TRBV27
size: few
J: TRBJ2-2
CDR3: CATSPGTYNTGELFF
DNA: TGTGCCACCTCCCCCGGGACATATAACACCGGGGAGCTGTTTTTT

D: .
V: TRBV28
size: few
J: TRBJ1-1
CDR3: CASSLYEPAGTFF
DNA: TGTGCCAGCAGTTTATATGAACCGGCCGGGACTTTCTTT

D: TRBD2
V: TRBV14
size: .
J: TRBJ2-7
CDR3: CASSQVPLTGTSIEQYF
DNA: TGTGCCAGCAGCCAAGTTCCCCTGACCGGGACTAGCATCGAGCAGTACTTC

D: .
V: TRBV15
size: .
J: TRBJ2-3
CDR3: CATSGYREWGTDTQYF
DNA: TGTGCCACCAGCGGCTACAGGGAGTGGGGCACAGATACGCAGTATTTT

D: .
V: TRBV6-5
size: .
J: TRBJ1-2
CDR3: CASSYSVGDYGYTF
DNA: TGTGCCAGCAGTTACTCGGTCGGGGACTATGGCTACACCTTC

D: .
V: TRBV7-2
size: few
J: TRBJ2-1
CDR3: CASGLPASEQFF
DNA: TGTGCCAGCGGACTCCCGGCGAGTGAGCAGTTCTTC

D: .
V: TRBV11-3
size: .
J: TRBJ2-7
CDR3: CASSQDISYEQYF
DNA: TGTGCCAGCAGCCAGGACATCTCCTACGAGCAGTACTTC

D: TRBD1
V: TRBV9
size: .
J: TRBJ1-1
CDR3: CVSNHRGETEAFF
DNA: TGTGTCAGCAACCACAGGGGTGAGACTGAAGCTTTCTTT

D: TRBD1
V: TRBV6-4
size: .
J: TRBJ1-5
CDR3: CASTDRVYKDSNQPQHF
DNA: TGTGCCAGCACCGACAGGGTCTATAAAGATAGCAATCAGCCCCAGCATTTT

D: .
V: TRBV21-1
size: .
J: TRBJ2-1
CDR3: CASSKAGQGRSGNEQFF
DNA: TGTGCCAGCAGCAAAGCGGGACAGGGTAGGTCCGGCAATGAGCAGTTCTTC

D: TRBD1
V: TRBV4-1
size: .
J: TRBJ1-1
CDR3: CASSLGSTGLNTEAFF
DNA: TGCGCCAGCAGCTTGGGATCGACAGGGTTGAACACTGAAGCTTTCTTT

D: TRBD2
V: TRBV7-9
size: .
J: TRBJ2-7
CDR3: CASSLVAGYEQYF
DNA: TGTGCCAGCAGCTTAGTAGCGGGGTACGAGCAGTACTTC

D: TRBD2
V: TRBV7-9
size: .
J: TRBJ2-1
CDR3: CASSLVAGGKNEQFF
DNA: TGTGCCAGCAGCTTAGTAGCGGGAGGGAAGAATGAGCAGTTCTTC

D: .
V: TRBV6-4
size: .
J: TRBJ2-1
CDR3: CASSDSVGVGYNEQFF
DNA: TGTGCCAGCAGTGACTCCGTGGGAGTCGGATACAATGAGCAGTTCTTC

D: TRBD1
V: TRBV10-3
size: .
J: TRBJ1-1
CDR3: CAISDRAGGNTEAFF
DNA: TGTGCCATCAGTGACCGGGCAGGGGGGAACACTGAAGCTTTCTTT

D: .
V: TRBV28
size: .
J: TRBJ1-2
CDR3: CASYPWGSSTRPVGYTF
DNA: TGTGCCAGCTACCCCTGGGGCAGTTCCACTCGTCCGGTTGGCTACACCTTC

D: .
V: TRBV13
size: medium-sized
J: TRBJ2-7
CDR3: CASSLGRGSSAYEQYF
DNA: TGTGCCAGCAGCTTAGGTCGGGGAAGCTCCGCCTACGAGCAGTACTTC

D: TRBD1
V: TRBV7-9
size: .
J: TRBJ1-4
CDR3: CASSLGTGAPEKLFF
DNA: TGTGCCAGCAGCCTAGGGACAGGGGCGCCGGAAAAACTGTTTTTT

D: TRBD2
V: TRBV19
size: few
J: TRBJ2-7
CDR3: CASSIGGLAGAEQYF
DNA: TGTGCCAGTAGTATCGGGGGACTAGCGGGAGCAGAGCAGTACTTC

D: TRBD2
V: TRBV29-1
size: .
J: TRBJ2-7
CDR3: CSVVAGGVSYEQYF
DNA: TGCAGCGTCGTAGCGGGAGGGGTCTCCTACGAGCAGTACTTC

D: TRBD1
V: TRBV6-5
size: few
J: TRBJ2-7
CDR3: CASSFRDRVSYEQYF
DNA: TGTGCCAGCAGTTTCCGGGACAGGGTTTCCTACGAGCAGTACTTC

D: TRBD1
V: TRBV27
size: .
J: TRBJ1-1
CDR3: CASSGRDSSNTEAFF
DNA: TGTGCCAGCAGTGGTCGGGACAGCTCAAACACTGAAGCTTTCTTT

D: .
V: TRBV7-9
size: .
J: TRBJ1-1
CDR3: CASSLSPGQHTEAFF
DNA: TGTGCCAGCAGCTTGTCTCCTGGACAGCACACTGAAGCTTTCTTT

D: .
V: TRBV28
size: .
J: TRBJ1-1
CDR3: CASSSRNTEAFF
DNA: TGTGCCAGCAGTTCTAGGAACACTGAAGCTTTCTTT

D: TRBD2
V: TRBV7-6
size: .
J: TRBJ2-7
CDR3: CASSLKGLSYEQYF
DNA: TGTGCCAGCAGCTTAAAGGGACTATCCTACGAGCAGTACTTC

D: TRBD2
V: TRBV11-2
size: .
J: TRBJ2-7
CDR3: CASSLALAGRADEQYF
DNA: TGTGCCAGCAGCTTAGCACTAGCGGGAAGGGCGGACGAGCAGTACTTC

D: .
V: TRBV7-9
size: .
J: TRBJ2-5
CDR3: CASSYPRTTQETQYF
DNA: TGTGCCAGCAGTTACCCCCGGACTACGCAAGAGACCCAGTACTTC